Listed here are 30 T cell receptor beta chains from one sample, sequenced in a study of T cells in localized non-small cell lung cancer. Profiling relied on immunoSEQ multiplex PCR, and the TCRdb table lists in-frame clones only, not all of them. The top ten hold 15% to 20% of the sample, which has 65,000 to 90,000 clones, around 80% seen once. The source material was PBMCs, sampled before any cancer treatment. The receptor source for this set is a man aged 35 to 70 with stage II squamous cell lung carcinoma.

The CDR3 here is CASSSAGDSYEQYF. The DNA of the CDR3 is TGCGCCAGCAGCTCCGCGGGAGACTCCTACGAGCAGTACTTC. The chain joins TRBV5-1 to TRBJ2-7; 7 nucleotides agree with TRBD2. The CDR3 loop spans 14 amino acids. After removal of 3 bases from V and 0 bases from J, the junction contained 3 bases not matched to a gene. Looked up from germline, CDR1 is SGHRS and CDR2 is YFSETQ.

The chain couples TRBV7-9 to TRBJ1-2; D is possibly TRBD1 (6 bases). CDR1 is SEHNR and CDR2 is FQNEAQ in the germline V gene (reference sequence). Between the trimmed V and J ends, which lost 5 bases and 6 bases, there was a span of 7 bases. This CDR3 has 11 residues. DNA of the CDR3: TGTGCCAGCAGCCACAGGGATGGCTACACCTTC. It specifies CASSHRDGYTF.

V usage is TRBV7-2 and J usage is TRBJ2-2, with no clear D. This CDR3 is built from 13 residues. Trimming cost V 1 base and J 6 bases, with 6 bases left between them. The germline CDR1 and CDR2 sequences are SGHTA and FQGNSA. The CDR3 sequence: CASSLEAAGELFF. CDR3 nucleotide sequence: TGTGCCAGCAGCTTAGAGGCCGCCGGGGAGCTGTTTTTT.

V usage is TRBV5-1 and J usage is TRBJ1-5; 7 nucleotides match TRBD1. From germline, CDR1 is SGHRS and CDR2 YFSETQ. The CDR3 runs to 17 residues. The trim removed 3 bases at V and 2 bases at J, leaving 11 bases unmatched. CDR3 sequence reads: CASSSEQGSLGNQPQHF. The CDR3 DNA sequence: TGCGCCAGCAGCTCCGAACAGGGGAGCTTGGGCAATCAGCCCCAGCATTTT.

This sequence joins TRBV5-6 and TRBJ2-1; D ambiguous. This CDR3 spans 11 amino acids. Germline CDR1 is SGHDT and CDR2 is YYEEEE. V was pared by 1 base and J by 7 bases, with 3 bases between. The CDR3 nucleotides are TGTGCCAGCAGCTTGTTGAATGAGCAGTTCTTC. Translation gives CASSLLNEQFF.

The chain recombines TRBV28 with TRBJ2-1; the D is unclear. The V gene lost 6 bases and the J gene lost 5 bases, with 11 bases spanning the gap. CDR3 length equals 13 residues. Germline CDR1 MDHEN, CDR2 SYDVKM. The CDR3 DNA follows: TGTGCCAGCAGCCGGGCGCCCCACAATGAGCAGTTCTTC. This codes for CASSRAPHNEQFF.

DNA for the CDR3: TGCAGCGTTGAGGTCAGCCTAGCGGGAACGAGCTACGAGCAGTACTTC. Translating it yields CSVEVSLAGTSYEQYF. The chain uses TRBV29-1 and TRBJ2-7; 9 positions agree with TRBD2. The CDR3 is 16 amino acids. After removal of 3 bases from V and 3 bases from J, the junction contained 12 bases not matched to a gene. Germline loops: CDR1 SQVTM, CDR2 ANQGSEA.

J is TRBJ1-2 and V is TRBV18; D not certain. V dropped 2 bases and J dropped 6 bases, with 4 bases sitting between them. This CDR3 region has 11 residues. Germline loops: CDR1 KGHSH, CDR2 LQKENI. The CDR3 bases are TGTGCCAGCTCACCAGGGGATGGCTACACCTTC. Protein product: CASSPGDGYTF.

This clone was seen only a few times. The chain has TRBV30 and TRBJ2-4; possible D gene TRBD1, 6 bases. Germline CDR1 is GTSNPN and CDR2 is SVGIG (reference sequence). This CDR3 contains 15 residues. V was shortened by 5 bases and J by 0 bases, with 14 bases between the two germline ends. CDR3 nucleotide sequence: TGTGCCTGGCGAACAGGGCCTCTAGCCAAAAACATTCAGTACTTC. Encoded protein: CAWRTGPLAKNIQYF.

The chain has TRBV28 and TRBJ2-1, with TRBD2 identical over 12 bases. Trimming removed 6 bases from V and 9 bases from J; junction bases left unmatched: 9. CDR1 and CDR2 from the germline V gene are MDHEN and SYDVKM. This CDR3 comprises 15 residues. The CDR3 spells CASSSKTSGRPEQFF. CDR3 coding DNA: TGTGCCAGCAGCTCCAAGACTAGCGGGAGACCTGAGCAGTTCTTC.

The CDR3 DNA reads as TGTGCCAGCTCGGGGGGGCAAGGAGAAAACATTCAGTACTTC. Translated, it gives CASSGGQGENIQYF. V and J are TRBV18 and TRBJ2-4; the D gene is possibly TRBD2 (7 bases). This CDR3 has 14 amino acids. The V and J ends lost 6 bases and 5 bases respectively, with 14 bases between them. Germline V gene lookup returns CDR1 KGHSH and CDR2 LQKENI. The entire variable domain, with the rest obtained from reference TRBV18 and TRBJ2-4, is as follows: NAGVMQNPRHLVRRRGQEARLRCSPMKGHSHVYWYRQLPEEGLKFMVYLQKENIIDESGMPKERFSAEFPKEGPSILRIQQVVRGDSAAYFCASSGGQGENIQYFGAGTRLSVL.

The J gene is TRBJ2-7, the V gene TRBV15; D is possibly TRBD1 or TRBD2 (6 bases each). The CDR3 totals 16 residues. Germline CDR1 is LNHNV and CDR2 is YYDKDF (reference sequence). Deletions cut 2 bases from V and 6 bases from J, with 20 bases between. The CDR3 sequence is CATSRPGGDRRFEQYF. For the CDR3, the DNA is TGTGCCACCAGCAGACCCGGGGGCGACAGAAGATTCGAGCAGTACTTC. Combining the CDR3 with reference TRBV15 and TRBJ2-7 gives the whole variable domain DAMVIQNPRYQVTQFGKPVTLSCSQTLNHNVMYWYQQKSSQAPKLLFHYYDKDFNNEADTPDNFQSRRPNTSFCFLDIRSPGLGDTAMYLCATSRPGGDRRFEQYFGPGTRLTVT.

J is TRBJ1-2 and V is TRBV19; a weak D match, TRBD1 (5 bases). The CDR3 runs to 12 residues. From germline, CDR1 is LNHDA and CDR2 SQIVND (reference sequence). V was clipped by 6 bases and J by 1 base, with 6 bases between them. CDR3 in DNA: TGTGCCAGTAGGACAGATAACTATGGCTACACCTTC. It is translated as CASRTDNYGYTF.

The J gene is TRBJ2-5, the V gene TRBV5-5; D possibly corresponds to TRBD1 (5 bases). CDR1 is SGHKS, CDR2 YYEKEE, per germline (reference sequence). This CDR3 region has 14 residues. Deletions cut 2 bases from V and 1 base from J, with 9 bases between. For the CDR3, the DNA is TGTGCCAGCAGCTTCAAGGGGTCCCAAGAGACCCAGTACTTC. Amino acid sequence: CASSFKGSQETQYF.

The chain employs TRBV14 and TRBJ1-1; 7 positions agree with TRBD1. The junction had 7 bases not matched to a gene; V was cut back by 3 bases and J by 6 bases. Germline V CDR1 and CDR2: SGHDN, FVKESK. This CDR3 is built from 14 residues. Here the CDR3 reads CASSQSGGRAEAFF. The DNA of the CDR3 is TGTGCCAGCAGCCAGTCAGGGGGTAGGGCTGAAGCTTTCTTT.

This clone was detected a few times. This chain uses TRBV11-1 with TRBJ2-5, with 9 bases fitting TRBD2. This CDR3 is 14 amino acids long. Germline trimming cut 6 bases from V and 6 bases from J; bases unmatched to any gene: 8. Germline CDR1 and CDR2: SGHAT and FQDESV (reference sequence). The CDR3 DNA follows: TGTGCCAGCAGAGCCGGGACTAGCAGCCAGACCCAGTACTTC. Its translation: CASRAGTSSQTQYF.

This chain connects TRBV5-6 to TRBJ1-2; D is undetermined. In germline, CDR1 is SGHDT, CDR2 YYEEEE. The length of the CDR3 is 14 residues. The V end lost 2 bases, the J end lost 4 bases, and 12 bases lay between the germline ends. The DNA for the CDR3 is TGTGCCAGCAGCTTATCCCAAAACAGCTATGGCTACACCTTC. Translating gives CASSLSQNSYGYTF.

This rearrangement joins TRBV6-1 to TRBJ2-7; TRBD1 matches 10 bases. Trimming cost V 1 base and J 4 bases; bases outside gene matches: 7. The CDR3 is 16 amino acids. In germline, CDR1 is MNHNS, CDR2 SASEGT. CDR3 in DNA: TGTGCCAGCAGTGAAGATCAGACAGGGGGCTTTTACGAGCAGTACTTC. Its translation: CASSEDQTGGFYEQYF.

The gene calls are TRBV19 and TRBJ2-1; the D gene could be TRBD1 or TRBD2 (5 bases each). The CDR3 covers 14 residues. V was clipped by 3 bases and J by 4 bases, with 10 bases between them. Germline CDR1 is LNHDA and CDR2 is SQIVND (reference sequence). The CDR3 spells CASSIPGSYNEQFF. The CDR3 DNA reads as TGTGCCAGTAGTATTCCAGGGAGTTACAATGAGCAGTTCTTC.

The rearrangement joins TRBV18 to TRBJ2-7; D remains ambiguous. V shed 3 bases and J shed 0 bases, with 3 bases lying between them. CDR3 size: 12 residues. Germline V lookup: CDR1 KGHSH, CDR2 LQKENI. The CDR3 DNA reads TGTGCCAGCTCACCGAGCTCCTACGAGCAGTACTTC. This gives the protein CASSPSSYEQYF.

The rearrangement joins TRBV7-9 to TRBJ1-1; D unresolved. This CDR3 region has 14 residues. Per the germline V gene, CDR1 is SEHNR and CDR2 is FQNEAQ (reference sequence). V was clipped by 0 bases and J by 6 bases, with 11 bases between them. CDR3 residues: CASSLAGLPPEAFF. The CDR3 DNA is TGTGCCAGCAGCTTAGCCGGCCTCCCCCCTGAAGCTTTCTTT.

The sample holds a few counts of this clone. This chain uses TRBV9 with TRBJ1-1; perhaps TRBD1 as D (6 bases). Per germline, CDR1 SGDLS and CDR2 YYNGEE. The V end was cut by 1 base, the J end by 3 bases, with 16 bases between. This CDR3 contains 16 residues. This CDR3 reads CASSVKEGVGDTEAFF. The DNA for the CDR3 is TGTGCCAGCAGCGTAAAGGAGGGGGTAGGGGACACTGAAGCTTTCTTT.

V and J are TRBV7-2 and TRBJ1-1; D gene ambiguous. V was pared by 5 bases and J by 13 bases, with 14 bases between. This CDR3 has 11 amino acids. The germline V gene has CDR1 SGHTA and CDR2 FQGNSA. CDR3 bases: TGTGCCAGCAGCCGAGGCGGGATGGGTTTCTTT. It translates to CASSRGGMGFF.

Only a few counts were recorded for this clone. This chain joins TRBV27 and TRBJ2-5, with D possibly being TRBD1 or TRBD2 (6 bases each). The CDR3 has 15 residues. The V gene's germline CDR1 is MNHEY and CDR2 SMNVEV (reference sequence). V dropped 10 bases and J dropped 4 bases, with 22 bases sitting between them. The CDR3 sequence: CATTARGAVGETQYF. In DNA, the CDR3 is TGTGCCACCACCGCTAGGGGGGCCGTCGGAGAGACCCAGTACTTC.

V gene TRBV5-6 combines with J gene TRBJ1-6; possible D gene TRBD1, 5 bases. Trimming removed 0 bases at V and 9 bases at J, with 16 bases between. The CDR3 length is 16 residues. CDR1 is SGHDT and CDR2 is YYEEEE in the germline V gene. The CDR3 here is CASSLGTAGVSSPLHF. CDR3 sequence (DNA): TGTGCCAGCAGCTTGGGGACCGCGGGGGTTTCTTCACCCCTCCACTTT.

J is TRBJ1-6 and V is TRBV5-4, with unresolved D. The V gene lost 0 bases and the J gene lost 7 bases, with 8 bases spanning the gap. The CDR3 covers 14 residues. Germline V gene lookup returns CDR1 SGHNT and CDR2 YYREEE (reference sequence). The CDR3 DNA follows: TGTGCCAGCAGCTTGGCGGGGTGGAATTCACCCCTCCACTTT. It translates to CASSLAGWNSPLHF.

The table lists this clone with a few counts. This chain links TRBV28 with TRBJ1-3; a weak D match, TRBD1 (6 bases). The V end lost 2 bases, the J end lost 7 bases, and 15 bases lay between the germline ends. This CDR3 is 15 amino acids long. Per germline, CDR1 MDHEN and CDR2 SYDVKM. The CDR3 loop is CASSLLRGNRNTIYF. The CDR3, as DNA: TGTGCCAGCAGTTTACTGAGGGGGAATCGGAACACCATATATTTT.

J is TRBJ1-2 and V is TRBV2, with D perhaps matching TRBD1 (6 bases). CDR3 length: 15 residues. Germline CDR1 SNHLY, CDR2 FYNNEI. V was pared by 4 bases and J by 0 bases, with 12 bases between. The CDR3 DNA follows: TGTGCCAGCAGTGTACTACAGGGATCTAACTATGGCTACACCTTC. As protein: CASSVLQGSNYGYTF.

V and J are TRBV2 and TRBJ2-7, with D maybe TRBD1 (6 bases). CDR3 length: 13 amino acids. Germline V CDR1 and CDR2: SNHLY, FYNNEI. V lost 0 bases and J 6 bases, leaving 9 bases between the germline ends. The CDR3 nucleotides read TGTGCCAGCAGTGAAGCGAGAGGGGGCGAGCAGTACTTC. It translates to CASSEARGGEQYF.

The chain couples TRBV19 to TRBJ1-5; 10 positions agree with TRBD1. After removal of 7 bases from V and 6 bases from J, the junction contained 3 bases not matched to a gene. CDR1 is LNHDA and CDR2 is SQIVND in the germline V gene (reference sequence). The CDR3 totals 13 residues. In DNA form, the CDR3 reads TGTGCCAGTACTGGACAGGGGGGTCAGCCCCAGCATTTT. This translates into CASTGQGGQPQHF.